These 8 T cell receptor beta chains were all obtained from the same sample, sequenced in a study of PD-1 blockade in classical Hodgkin lymphoma. TCRdb's copy holds only in-frame clones and misses some; the assay was immunoSEQ multiplex PCR. In the table there are 45,000 to 60,000 clones, under 95% of which are singletons. Stated time point: newly diagnosed, previously untreated cHL patient sample. The sample consisted of peripheral blood mononuclear cells (PBMCs). The receptor source for this set is a human donor with classical Hodgkin lymphoma.

V gene TRBV2 combines with J gene TRBJ2-7; TRBD2 aligns across 10 bases. Germline V gene sequence: CDR1 SNHLY, CDR2 FYNNEI. V gave up 3 bases and J gave up 3 bases; unmatched junction bases: 8. The CDR3 is 16 amino acids. CDR3 residues: CASSEGLASYHYEQYF. The DNA of the CDR3 is TGTGCCAGCAGTGAGGGACTAGCGAGTTACCACTACGAGCAGTACTTC. The full variable domain, in which reference TRBV2 and TRBJ2-7 provide the parts outside the CDR3, is EPEVTQTPSHQVTQMGQEVILRCVPISNHLYFYWYRQILGQKVEFLVSFYNNEISEKSEIFDDQFSVERPDGSNFTLKIRSTKLEDSAMYFCASSEGLASYHYEQYFGPGTRLTVT.

The chain carries TRBV9 and TRBJ1-1, with 7 bases that match TRBD1. From germline, CDR1 is SGDLS and CDR2 YYNGEE. CDR3 length: 16 residues. V was clipped by 0 bases and J by 3 bases; unmatched bases: 8. The DNA for the CDR3 is TGTGCCAGCAGCGTAGCTGGGGGACAGTCTTACACTGAAGCTTTCTTT. As protein: CASSVAGGQSYTEAFF.

This chain uses TRBV28 with TRBJ1-2; D gene unclear. V dropped 6 bases and J dropped 8 bases, with 19 bases sitting between them. In germline, CDR1 is MDHEN, CDR2 SYDVKM. The CDR3 runs 14 residues. This CDR3 is CASSLDPTGKGYTF. Written as DNA, the CDR3 is TGTGCCAGCAGCCTGGACCCCACTGGAAAGGGCTACACCTTC.

The CDR3 sequence: CASTWGVGNEQFF. The CDR3, as DNA: TGTGCCAGCACCTGGGGGGTGGGCAATGAGCAGTTCTTC. The chain uses TRBV9 and TRBJ2-1, with D perhaps TRBD2 (6 bases). Germline V CDR1 and CDR2: SGDLS, YYNGEE. V was trimmed by 6 bases and J by 6 bases, leaving 13 bases between them. The CDR3 length is 13 residues.

This clone has only one observation. The chain combines TRBV27 with TRBJ2-7; 8 bases agree with TRBD2. The CDR3 has 15 residues. V was pared by 2 bases and J by 0 bases, with 3 bases of the junction left unmatched. CDR1 and CDR2 (germline): MNHEY, SMNVEV (reference sequence). This CDR3 reads CASSLVAGTSYEQYF. The CDR3 nucleotides are TGTGCCAGCAGTTTAGTAGCGGGAACCTCCTACGAGCAGTACTTC.

This clone was counted a few times. The gene calls are TRBV2 and TRBJ1-2; D gene uncertain. The V gene's germline CDR1 is SNHLY and CDR2 FYNNEI. This CDR3 has 10 residues. The V and J ends lost 1 base and 7 bases respectively, with 1 base between them. The CDR3 DNA reads TGTGCCAGCAGTGAAGTTGGCTACACCTTC. Translating gives CASSEVGYTF.

The chain is built from TRBV4-1 and TRBJ2-2; the match to TRBD1 covers 8 bases. CDR3 length: 19 residues. The ends lost 4 bases at V and 6 bases at J; junction bases unmatched: 19. Germline CDR1 and CDR2: MGHRA and YSYEKL. CDR3 amino acids: CASSLQSPVTGGSAGELFF. In nucleotides, the CDR3 is TGCGCCAGCAGCCTACAAAGTCCCGTCACAGGGGGGTCGGCCGGGGAGCTGTTTTTT.

CDR3 residues: CASSIGRGQGASDTQYF. CDR3 coding DNA: TGTGCCAGTAGTATAGGGCGGGGACAGGGGGCATCAGATACGCAGTATTTT. V usage is TRBV19 and J usage is TRBJ2-3; 12 bases are shared with TRBD1. There are 17 residues in the CDR3. Germline CDR1 and CDR2: LNHDA and SQIVND (reference sequence). V shed 1 base, J shed 4 bases, and the junction held 6 bases outside the gene matches. Variable domain in full (rest from reference TRBV19 and TRBJ2-3): DGGITQSPKYLFRKEGQNVTLSCEQNLNHDAMYWYRQDPGQGLRLIYYSQIVNDFQKGDIAEGYSVSREKKESFPLTVTSAQKNPTAFYLCASSIGRGQGASDTQYFGPGTRLTVL.